The 21 T cell receptor beta chains given below trace back to one sample, sequenced in a study of cytomegalovirus exposure and HLA in healthy donors. Amplification used 60 Vbeta primers and 13 Jbeta primers. Some clones are missing from TCRdb's copy, which holds only in-frame ones; the method was immunoSEQ multiplex PCR. The data show 150,000 to 200,000 clones, roughly 85% seen once. Material: PBMCs. The receptors shown here come from a woman in her 50s in good health and CMV-seronegative.

The genes are TRBV5-1 and TRBJ1-2, with D unclear. Germline V gene lookup returns CDR1 SGHRS and CDR2 YFSETQ. Trimming stripped 0 bases from V and 10 bases from J, with 7 bases between. The CDR3 is made up of 11 amino acids. The CDR3 region has the DNA TGCGCCAGCAGCTTGGACCGAGACTACACCTTC. As protein: CASSLDRDYTF.

This sequence joins TRBV30 and TRBJ2-7, with a possible D match to TRBD2 (5 bases). Deletions cut 5 bases from V and 1 base from J, with 15 bases between. Per germline, CDR1 GTSNPN and CDR2 SVGIG (reference sequence). There are 14 residues in the CDR3. The CDR3, as DNA: TGTGCCTGGTGCCACGGGGTGGGGTCCTACGAGCAGTACTTC. Its protein product is CAWCHGVGSYEQYF. The full variable domain, completed using reference TRBV30 and TRBJ2-7, is SQTIHQWPATLVQPVGSPLSLECTVEGTSNPNLYWYRQAAGRGLQLLFYSVGIGQISSEVPQNLSASRPQDRQFILSSKKLLLSDSGFYLCAWCHGVGSYEQYFGPGTRLTVT.

This clone was seen a handful of times. The rearrangement uses TRBV28 and TRBJ1-4; D may be TRBD1 (5 bases). This CDR3 has 15 residues. Germline V gives CDR1 MDHEN, CDR2 SYDVKM. V lost 5 bases and J lost 8, with 18 bases in between. The CDR3 region has the DNA TGTGCCAGCAGTCCCGGGGGAGGGGAGGACGAAAAACTGTTTTTT. This gives the protein CASSPGGGEDEKLFF.

The chain carries TRBV5-4 and TRBJ2-3, with TRBD1 matching 8 bases. Germline V gene sequence: CDR1 SGHNT, CDR2 YYREEE (reference sequence). V lost 5 bases and J lost 3; bases outside the gene matches: 5. This CDR3 has 14 residues. CDR3 coding DNA: TGTGCCAGCAGAACCGGACAGGGAACAGATACGCAGTATTTT. Its protein product is CASRTGQGTDTQYF.

The chain employs TRBV7-2 and TRBJ1-5; TRBD1 is a possible D gene (5 bases). V lost 5 bases, J lost 2 bases, and 13 bases lay in between. Germline CDR1 reads SGHTA; CDR2 reads FQGNSA. The CDR3 extends over 15 amino acids. The CDR3 region is CASSRRGVGNQPQHF. The CDR3 DNA is TGTGCCAGCAGCAGGAGGGGTGTGGGCAATCAGCCCCAGCATTTT. The full variable domain, completed using reference TRBV7-2 and TRBJ1-5, is GAGVSQSPSNKVTEKGKDVELRCDPISGHTALYWYRQSLGQGLEFLIYFQGNSAPDKSGLPSDRFSAERTGGSVSTLTIQRTQQEDSAVYLCASSRRGVGNQPQHFGDGTRLSIL.

The sample holds a few counts of this clone. The chain uses TRBV2 and TRBJ2-3, with D unclear. Trimming took 7 bases from V and 5 from J, leaving 10 bases between them. Germline V gene data show CDR1 as SNHLY and CDR2 as FYNNEI. This CDR3 is built from 12 residues. CDR3 loop: CASNGGEDTQYF. CDR3 coding DNA: TGTGCCAGCAACGGTGGTGAAGATACGCAGTATTTT.

The chain is built from TRBV29-1 and TRBJ1-1; 12 nucleotides match TRBD1. The CDR3 loop spans 13 amino acids. CDR1 SQVTM and CDR2 ANQGSEA come from the germline V gene. V lost 6 bases, J lost 7 bases, and 6 bases stayed unmatched. The CDR3 coding sequence is TGCAGCGTCCCGGGACAGGGGGCTTATGAAGCTTTCTTT. This sequence encodes CSVPGQGAYEAFF. Complete variable domain (other parts from reference TRBV29-1 and TRBJ1-1): SAVISQKPSRDICQRGTSLTIQCQVDSQVTMMFWYRQQPGQSLTLIATANQGSEATYESGFVIDKFPISRPNLTFSTLTVSNMSPEDSSIYLCSVPGQGAYEAFFGQGTRLTVV.

Only one count was recorded for this clone. The rearrangement uses TRBV6-1 and TRBJ1-5, with TRBD1 matching over 8 bases. This CDR3 is built from 15 residues. Germline values: CDR1 MNHNS, CDR2 SASEGT. V shed 4 bases, J shed 1 base, and the junction held 3 bases outside the gene matches. The CDR3 sequence is CASSAQGGSNQPQHF. CDR3 in DNA: TGTGCCAGCAGTGCACAGGGGGGGAGCAATCAGCCCCAGCATTTT.

Here the CDR3 reads CASSDTSPGDEKLFF. The CDR3 DNA reads TGTGCCAGCAGTGACACCTCCCCGGGGGATGAAAAACTGTTTTTT. The chain employs TRBV2 and TRBJ1-4, with D tentatively TRBD1 (5 bases). Germline V gene sequence: CDR1 SNHLY, CDR2 FYNNEI. This CDR3 is built from 15 residues. Trimming stripped 3 bases from V and 6 bases from J, with 14 bases between.

The CDR3 DNA is TGTGCCAGCAGCCCGCGGGACAGGGGTGCCCACGAGCAGTACTTC. Residues: CASSPRDRGAHEQYF. This chain links TRBV11-3 with TRBJ2-7; 10 bases fit TRBD1. The CDR3 is 15 amino acids. V lost 5 bases to trimming and J lost 5 bases; unmatched junction nucleotides: 9. Germline values: CDR1 SGHNT, CDR2 YENEEA.

The chain carries TRBV10-3 and TRBJ1-6, with a tentative D call TRBD1 (6 bases). V dropped 11 bases and J dropped 6 bases, with 20 bases sitting between them. The CDR3 runs to 15 residues. CDR1 is ENHRY, CDR2 SYGVKD, per germline. This CDR3 is CASTPDRASNSPLHF. Written as DNA, the CDR3 is TGTGCCTCGACCCCGGACAGAGCCTCTAATTCACCCCTCCACTTT.

The rearrangement links TRBV30 to TRBJ1-1, with D hard to call. V shed 2 bases and J shed 1 base, with 11 bases lying between them. The CDR3 loop spans 14 amino acids. In germline, CDR1 is GTSNPN, CDR2 SVGIG (reference sequence). CDR3 coding DNA: TGTGCCTGGAGTCCCCTGGGCTGGAACACTGAAGCTTTCTTT. It yields the protein CAWSPLGWNTEAFF.

This clone was detected only a few times. The chain recombines TRBV28 with TRBJ1-1; D is undetermined. CDR1 is MDHEN, CDR2 SYDVKM, per germline. This CDR3 spans 15 amino acids. Between the trimmed V and J ends, which lost 2 bases and 6 bases, there was a span of 16 bases. CDR3 protein: CASSLVFRGTPEAFF. The DNA for the CDR3 is TGTGCCAGCAGTTTAGTGTTTAGAGGAACACCTGAAGCTTTCTTT.

This sequence joins TRBV19 and TRBJ2-7, with 7 bases that match TRBD1. This CDR3 is 15 amino acids long. J gave up 0 bases and V 5 bases, and 7 bases lay outside the gene matches. Germline assignment: CDR1 LNHDA and CDR2 SQIVND (reference sequence). The DNA of the CDR3 is TGTGCCAGTAGTTTCGGAAACAGGGGCTCCTACGAGCAGTACTTC. This sequence encodes CASSFGNRGSYEQYF.

The chain combines TRBV18 with TRBJ1-1; 7 positions match TRBD1. V was pared by 8 bases and J by 1 base, with 10 bases of the junction left unmatched. This CDR3 has 15 amino acids. Looked up from germline, CDR1 is KGHSH and CDR2 is LQKENI. The DNA for the CDR3 is TGTGCCAGCACCAAAGGGGGCGCGAGGAACACTGAAGCTTTCTTT. It codes for CASTKGGARNTEAFF.

The chain combines TRBV9 with TRBJ1-2; 8 bases line up with TRBD1. This CDR3 contains 14 residues. Germline V gene data show CDR1 as SGDLS and CDR2 as YYNGEE. J was trimmed by 4 bases and V by 0 bases; bases with no gene match: 2. The CDR3 protein is CASSVAQGGYGYTF. The CDR3 DNA reads TGTGCCAGCAGCGTAGCACAGGGGGGCTATGGCTACACCTTC.

The J gene is TRBJ1-3, the V gene TRBV28; D may be TRBD1 (5 bases). CDR1 is MDHEN, CDR2 SYDVKM, per germline. CDR3 length: 18 amino acids. The germline V and J ends were trimmed by 3 bases and 0 bases, with 18 bases remaining between them. CDR3 sequence (DNA): TGTGCCAGCAGTTTGTCCCCAGGGCATACAGTCTCTGGAAACACCATATATTTT. It is translated as CASSLSPGHTVSGNTIYF.

The chain employs TRBV7-2 and TRBJ2-5; D not certain. The length of the CDR3 is 13 residues. Germline CDR1 SGHTA, CDR2 FQGNSA. Trimming removed 5 bases at V and 4 bases at J, with 11 bases between. CDR3: CASSPERGETQYF. CDR3 DNA sequence: TGTGCCAGCAGCCCCGAGCGCGGAGAGACCCAGTACTTC.

This clone has just a few counts. The rearrangement uses TRBV5-1 and TRBJ2-3; 7 nucleotides line up with TRBD1. Germline V lookup: CDR1 SGHRS, CDR2 YFSETQ. Unmatched junction bases numbered 11, after V lost 4 bases and J lost 6 bases. This CDR3 contains 15 residues. The chain's CDR3 is CASSTTGTEADTQYF. The CDR3 coding sequence is TGCGCCAGCAGCACGACAGGGACGGAGGCGGATACGCAGTATTTT.

The gene calls are TRBV30 and TRBJ1-1; D is unclear. Germline CDR1 and CDR2: GTSNPN and SVGIG (reference sequence). The CDR3 has 15 residues. Deletions cut 7 bases from V and 0 bases from J, with 18 bases between. As DNA, the CDR3 is TGTGCCTCTACCTTTTCCCTTCCGATGAACACTGAAGCTTTCTTT. It codes for CASTFSLPMNTEAFF.

The rearrangement uses TRBV9 and TRBJ2-5; D unclear. The germline V gene encodes CDR1 SGDLS and CDR2 YYNGEE. The CDR3 extends over 14 amino acids. V shed 0 bases and J shed 9 bases, with 15 bases lying between them. For the CDR3, the DNA is TGTGCCAGCAGCGTAGGTGGTAGCAGTCCCGCCCAGTACTTC. Protein product: CASSVGGSSPAQYF.